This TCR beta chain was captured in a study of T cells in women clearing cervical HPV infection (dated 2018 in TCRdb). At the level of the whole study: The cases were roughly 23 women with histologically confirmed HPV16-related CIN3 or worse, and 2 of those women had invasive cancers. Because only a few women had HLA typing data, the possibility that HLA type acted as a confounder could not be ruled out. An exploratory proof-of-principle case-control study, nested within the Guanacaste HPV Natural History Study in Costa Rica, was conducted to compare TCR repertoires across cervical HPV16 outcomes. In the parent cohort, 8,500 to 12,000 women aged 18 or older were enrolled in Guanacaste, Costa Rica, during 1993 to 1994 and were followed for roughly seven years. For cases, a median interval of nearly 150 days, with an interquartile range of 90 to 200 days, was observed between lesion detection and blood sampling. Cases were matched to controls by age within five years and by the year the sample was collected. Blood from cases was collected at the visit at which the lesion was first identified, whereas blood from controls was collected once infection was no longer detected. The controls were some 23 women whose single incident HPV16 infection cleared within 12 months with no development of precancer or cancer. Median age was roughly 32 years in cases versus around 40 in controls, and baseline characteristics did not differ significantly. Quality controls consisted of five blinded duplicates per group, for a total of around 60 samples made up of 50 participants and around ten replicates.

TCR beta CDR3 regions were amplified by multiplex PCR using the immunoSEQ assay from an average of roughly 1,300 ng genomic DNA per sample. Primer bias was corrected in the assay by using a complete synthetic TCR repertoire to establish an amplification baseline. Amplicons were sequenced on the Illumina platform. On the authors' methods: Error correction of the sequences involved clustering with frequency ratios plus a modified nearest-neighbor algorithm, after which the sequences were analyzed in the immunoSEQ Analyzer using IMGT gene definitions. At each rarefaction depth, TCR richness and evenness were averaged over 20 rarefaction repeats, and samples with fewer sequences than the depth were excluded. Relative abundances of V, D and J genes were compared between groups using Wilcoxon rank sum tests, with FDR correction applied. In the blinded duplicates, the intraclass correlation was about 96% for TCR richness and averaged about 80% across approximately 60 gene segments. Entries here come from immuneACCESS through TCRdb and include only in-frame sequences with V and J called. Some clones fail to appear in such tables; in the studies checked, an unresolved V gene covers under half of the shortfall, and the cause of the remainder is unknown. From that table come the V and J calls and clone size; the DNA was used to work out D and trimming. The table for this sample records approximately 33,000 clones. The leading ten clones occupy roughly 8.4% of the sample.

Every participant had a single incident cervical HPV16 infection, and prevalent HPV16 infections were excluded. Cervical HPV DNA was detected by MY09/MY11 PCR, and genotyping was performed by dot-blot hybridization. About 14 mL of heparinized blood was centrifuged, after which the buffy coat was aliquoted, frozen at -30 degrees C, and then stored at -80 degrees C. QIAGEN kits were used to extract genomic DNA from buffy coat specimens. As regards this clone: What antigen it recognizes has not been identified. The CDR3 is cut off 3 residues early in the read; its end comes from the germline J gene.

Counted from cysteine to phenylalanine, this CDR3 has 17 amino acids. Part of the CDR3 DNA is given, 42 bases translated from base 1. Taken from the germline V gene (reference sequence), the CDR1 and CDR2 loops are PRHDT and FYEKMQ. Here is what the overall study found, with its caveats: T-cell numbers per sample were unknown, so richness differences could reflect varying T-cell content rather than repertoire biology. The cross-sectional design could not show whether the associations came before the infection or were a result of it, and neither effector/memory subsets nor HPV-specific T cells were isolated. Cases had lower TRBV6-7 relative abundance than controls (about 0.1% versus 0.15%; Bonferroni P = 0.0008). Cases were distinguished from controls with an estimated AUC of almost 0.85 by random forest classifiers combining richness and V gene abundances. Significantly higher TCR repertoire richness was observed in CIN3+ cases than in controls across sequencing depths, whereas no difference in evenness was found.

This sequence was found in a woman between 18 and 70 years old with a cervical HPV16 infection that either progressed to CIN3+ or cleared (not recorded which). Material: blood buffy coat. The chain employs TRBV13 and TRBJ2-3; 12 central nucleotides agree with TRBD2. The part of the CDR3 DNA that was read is TGTGCCAGCAGCCGAGGGACTCTAGCGGGGGGGCGAGAGACG. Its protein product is CASSRGTLAGGRET. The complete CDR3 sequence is CASSRGTLAGGRETQYF. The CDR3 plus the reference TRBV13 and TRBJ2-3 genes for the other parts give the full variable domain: AAGVIQSPRHLIKEKRETATLKCYPIPRHDTVYWYQQGPGQDPQFLISFYEKMQSDKGSIPDRFSAQQFSDYHSELNMSSLELGDSALYFCASSRGTLAGGRETQYFGPGTRLTVL.